This T cell receptor beta chain was identified during a study of blood T cells in healthy people across ages. The CDR3 covers 14 residues. V lost 6 bases and J lost 4, with 15 bases in between. PCR was performed a second time for 7 to 11 cycles using a sample-barcoded 5' primer and a J-beta primer mix. TCRdb analysed the 5' RACE reads with MiXCR anew, one entry per CDR3 protein. Of hundreds of thousands of distinct CDR3 sequences detected, approximately 25% appear once; the ten largest clones hold 9.4%. These data were also reused for a study on T cells of mothers and their children. This second report adds: A few healthy Caucasian mothers, along with their six children, served as the donors. Mothers yielded over 8 million CDR3 reads, children approximately 2.8 million each.

The chain joins TRBV12-3 or TRBV12-4 to TRBJ1-2, with D tentatively TRBD1 (5 bases). Sequencing input: blood. The TCR was taken from a boy younger than 18 in good health. The CDR3 region is CASRPGPRAYGYTF. The CDR3 region has the DNA TGTGCCAGCAGACCGGGGCCTAGAGCCTATGGCTACACCTTC.